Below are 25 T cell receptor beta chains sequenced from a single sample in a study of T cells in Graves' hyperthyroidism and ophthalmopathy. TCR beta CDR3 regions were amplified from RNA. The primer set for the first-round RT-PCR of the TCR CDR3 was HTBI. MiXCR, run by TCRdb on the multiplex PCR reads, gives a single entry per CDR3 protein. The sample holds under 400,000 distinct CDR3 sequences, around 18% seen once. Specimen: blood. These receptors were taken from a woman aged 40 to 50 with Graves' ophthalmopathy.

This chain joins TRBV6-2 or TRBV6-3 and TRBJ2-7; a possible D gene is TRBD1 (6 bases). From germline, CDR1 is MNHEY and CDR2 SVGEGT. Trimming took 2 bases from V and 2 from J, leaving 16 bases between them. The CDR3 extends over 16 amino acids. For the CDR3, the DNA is TGTGCCAGCAGTTACCAAGACGGACAGCCAACCTACGAGCAGTACTTC. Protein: CASSYQDGQPTYEQYF.

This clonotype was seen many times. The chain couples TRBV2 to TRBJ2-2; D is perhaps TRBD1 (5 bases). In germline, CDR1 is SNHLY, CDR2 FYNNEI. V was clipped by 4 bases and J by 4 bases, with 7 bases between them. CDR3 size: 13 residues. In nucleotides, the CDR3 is TGTGCCAGCAGTGCACAGGCCACCGGGGAGCTGTTTTTT. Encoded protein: CASSAQATGELFF.

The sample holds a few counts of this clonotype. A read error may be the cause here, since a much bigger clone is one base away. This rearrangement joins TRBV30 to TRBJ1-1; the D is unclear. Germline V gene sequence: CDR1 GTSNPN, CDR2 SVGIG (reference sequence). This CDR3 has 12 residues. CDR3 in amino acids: CVWSDMNTEAFF. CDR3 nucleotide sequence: TGTGTCTGGAGTGACATGAACACTGAAGCTTTCTTT.

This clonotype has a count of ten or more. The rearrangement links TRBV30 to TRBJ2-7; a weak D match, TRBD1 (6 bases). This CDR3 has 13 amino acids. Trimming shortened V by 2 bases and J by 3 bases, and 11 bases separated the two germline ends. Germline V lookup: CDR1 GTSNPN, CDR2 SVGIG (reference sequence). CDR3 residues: CAWSKKDSYEQYF. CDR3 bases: TGTGCCTGGAGTAAAAAGGACAGCTACGAGCAGTACTTC.

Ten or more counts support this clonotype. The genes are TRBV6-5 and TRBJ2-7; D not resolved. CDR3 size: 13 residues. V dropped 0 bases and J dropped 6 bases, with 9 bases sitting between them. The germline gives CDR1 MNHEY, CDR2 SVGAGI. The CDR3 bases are TGTGCCAGCAGTTACTCGAATGGGTTCGAGCAGTACTTC. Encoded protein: CASSYSNGFEQYF.

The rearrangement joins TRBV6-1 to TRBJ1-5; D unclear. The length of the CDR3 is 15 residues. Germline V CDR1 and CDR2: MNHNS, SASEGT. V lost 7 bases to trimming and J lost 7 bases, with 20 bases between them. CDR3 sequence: CASTGDGYSGQPQHF. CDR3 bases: TGTGCCAGCACGGGAGACGGATACTCGGGACAGCCCCAGCATTTT.

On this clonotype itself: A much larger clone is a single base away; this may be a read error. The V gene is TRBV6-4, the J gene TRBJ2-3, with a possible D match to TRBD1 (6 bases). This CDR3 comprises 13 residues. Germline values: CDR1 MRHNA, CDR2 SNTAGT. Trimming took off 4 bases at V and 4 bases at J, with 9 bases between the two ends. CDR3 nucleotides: TGTGCCAGCAGTGCAGGGGTATCAGATACGCAGTATTTT. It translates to CASSAGVSDTQYF.

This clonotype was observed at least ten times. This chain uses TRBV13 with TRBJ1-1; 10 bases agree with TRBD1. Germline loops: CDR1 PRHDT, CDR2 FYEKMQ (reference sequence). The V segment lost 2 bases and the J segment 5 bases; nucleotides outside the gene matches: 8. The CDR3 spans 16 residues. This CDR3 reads CASSLRDRGGLTEAFF. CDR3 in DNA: TGTGCCAGCAGCTTACGGGACAGGGGCGGATTGACTGAAGCTTTCTTT.

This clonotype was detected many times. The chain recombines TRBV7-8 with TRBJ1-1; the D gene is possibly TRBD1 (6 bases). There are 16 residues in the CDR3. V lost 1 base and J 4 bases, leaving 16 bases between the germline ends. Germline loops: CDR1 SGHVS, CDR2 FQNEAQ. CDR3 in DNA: TGTGCCAGCAGCTTAGATACAGGGATTAGAGGCACTGAAGCTTTCTTT. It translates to CASSLDTGIRGTEAFF. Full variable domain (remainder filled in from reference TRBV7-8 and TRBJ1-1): GAGVSQSPRYKVAKRGQDVALRCDPISGHVSLFWYQQALGQGPEFLTYFQNEAQLDKSGLPSDRFFAERPEGSVSTLKIQRTQQEDSAVYLCASSLDTGIRGTEAFFGQGTRLTVV.

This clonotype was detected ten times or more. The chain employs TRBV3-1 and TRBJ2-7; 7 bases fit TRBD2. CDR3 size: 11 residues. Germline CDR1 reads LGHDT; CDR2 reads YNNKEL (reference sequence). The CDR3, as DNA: TGTGCCAGCAGCCAAGAACTGGCGCGGGAGGTC. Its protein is CASSQELAREV.

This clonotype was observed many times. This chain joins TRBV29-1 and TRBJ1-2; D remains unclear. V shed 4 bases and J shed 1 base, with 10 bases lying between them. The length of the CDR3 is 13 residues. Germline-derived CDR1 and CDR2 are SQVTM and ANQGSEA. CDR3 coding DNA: TGCAGCGTTGCCGACGGGATTAACTATGGCTACACCTTC. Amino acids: CSVADGINYGYTF. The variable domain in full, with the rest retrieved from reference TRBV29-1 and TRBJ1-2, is SAVISQKPSRDICQRGTSLTIQCQVDSQVTMMFWYRQQPGQSLTLIATANQGSEATYESGFVIDKFPISRPNLTFSTLTVSNMSPEDSSIYLCSVADGINYGYTFGSGTRLTVV.

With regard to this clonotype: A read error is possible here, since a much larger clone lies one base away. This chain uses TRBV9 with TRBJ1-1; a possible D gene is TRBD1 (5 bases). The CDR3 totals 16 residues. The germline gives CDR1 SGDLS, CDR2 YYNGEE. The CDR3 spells CAISPGKTYVDTEAFF. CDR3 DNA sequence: TGTGCCATCAGCCCAGGGAAAACCTACGTGGACACTGAAGCTTTCTTT.

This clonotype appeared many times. CDR3 protein: CASDGTRGNLNTEAFF. CDR3 bases: TGTGCCAGCGACGGGACAAGAGGAAATCTGAACACTGAAGCTTTCTTT. This chain joins TRBV11-1 and TRBJ1-1, with D possibly matching TRBD1 (6 bases). Germline CDR1 reads SGHAT; CDR2 reads FQDESV (reference sequence). Trimming stripped 8 bases from V and 0 bases from J, with 19 bases between. There are 16 residues in the CDR3.

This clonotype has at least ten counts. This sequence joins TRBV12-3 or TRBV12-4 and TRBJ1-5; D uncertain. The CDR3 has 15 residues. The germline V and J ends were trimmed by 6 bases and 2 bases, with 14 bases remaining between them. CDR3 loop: CASREQRRGNQPQHF. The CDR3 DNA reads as TGTGCCAGCAGGGAACAGAGACGGGGCAATCAGCCCCAGCATTTT.

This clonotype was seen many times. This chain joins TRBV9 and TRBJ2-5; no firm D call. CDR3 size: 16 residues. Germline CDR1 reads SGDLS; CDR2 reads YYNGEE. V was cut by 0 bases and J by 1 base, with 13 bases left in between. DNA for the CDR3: TGTGCCAGCAGCGTAGCTTTATCGTGTCGCCAAGAGACCCAGTACTTC. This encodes CASSVALSCRQETQYF.

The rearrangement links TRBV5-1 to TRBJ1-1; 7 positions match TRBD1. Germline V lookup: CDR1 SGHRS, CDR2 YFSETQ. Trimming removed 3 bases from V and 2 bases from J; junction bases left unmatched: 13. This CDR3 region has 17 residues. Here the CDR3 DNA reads TGCGCCAGCAGCTGGCCCGGGACAGATCGGCCTAACACTGAAGCTTTCTTT. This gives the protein CASSWPGTDRPNTEAFF. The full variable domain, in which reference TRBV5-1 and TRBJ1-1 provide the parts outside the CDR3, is KAGVTQTPRYLIKTRGQQVTLSCSPISGHRSVSWYQQTPGQGLQFLFEYFSETQRNKGNFPGRFSGRQFSNSRSEMNVSTLELGDSALYLCASSWPGTDRPNTEAFFGQGTRLTVV.

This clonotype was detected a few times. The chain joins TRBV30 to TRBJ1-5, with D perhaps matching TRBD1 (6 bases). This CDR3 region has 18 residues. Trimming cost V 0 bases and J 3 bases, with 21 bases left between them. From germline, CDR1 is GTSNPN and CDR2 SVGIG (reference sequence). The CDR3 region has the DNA TGTGCCTGGAGTGTACGTTTGGTTGGAGGGGGATTCAATCAGCCCCAGCATTTT. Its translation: CAWSVRLVGGGFNQPQHF.

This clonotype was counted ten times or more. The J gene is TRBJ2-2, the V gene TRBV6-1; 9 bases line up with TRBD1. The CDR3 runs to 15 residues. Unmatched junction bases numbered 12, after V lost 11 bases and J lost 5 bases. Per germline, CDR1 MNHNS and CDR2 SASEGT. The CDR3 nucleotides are TGTGCCCCAATGGGACAGGGATCAGAAACCGGGGAGCTGTTTTTT. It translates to CAPMGQGSETGELFF.

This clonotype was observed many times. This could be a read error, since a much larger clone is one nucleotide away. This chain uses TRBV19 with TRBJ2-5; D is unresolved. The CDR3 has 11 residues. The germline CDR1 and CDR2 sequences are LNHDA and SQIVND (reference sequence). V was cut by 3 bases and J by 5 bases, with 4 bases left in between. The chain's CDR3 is CASSIEETQYF. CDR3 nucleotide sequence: TGTGCCAGTAGTATCGAGGAGACCCAGTACTTC.

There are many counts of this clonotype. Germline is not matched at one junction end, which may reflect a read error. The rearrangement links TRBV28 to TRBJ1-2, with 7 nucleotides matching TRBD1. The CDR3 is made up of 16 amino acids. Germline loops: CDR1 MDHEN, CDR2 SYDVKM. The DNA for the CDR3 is TGTGCCAGCAGTTGGACAGGAAGGGCGGGGAACTATGGCGACACCTTC. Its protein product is CASSWTGRAGNYGDTF.

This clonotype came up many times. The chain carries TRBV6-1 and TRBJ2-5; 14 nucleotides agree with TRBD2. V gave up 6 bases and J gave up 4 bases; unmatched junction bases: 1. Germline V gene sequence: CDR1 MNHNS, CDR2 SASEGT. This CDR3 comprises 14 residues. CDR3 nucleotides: TGTGCCAGCAGGGGACTAGCGGGAGTAGAGACCCAGTACTTC. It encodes CASRGLAGVETQYF.

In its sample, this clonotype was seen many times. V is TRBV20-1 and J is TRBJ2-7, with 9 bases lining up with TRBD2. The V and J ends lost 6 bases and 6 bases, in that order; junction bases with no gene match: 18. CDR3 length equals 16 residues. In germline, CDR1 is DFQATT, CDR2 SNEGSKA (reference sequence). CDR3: CSARSEKAGGLGEQYF. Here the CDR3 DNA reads TGCAGTGCCAGGTCGGAGAAAGCGGGAGGCCTCGGCGAGCAGTACTTC.

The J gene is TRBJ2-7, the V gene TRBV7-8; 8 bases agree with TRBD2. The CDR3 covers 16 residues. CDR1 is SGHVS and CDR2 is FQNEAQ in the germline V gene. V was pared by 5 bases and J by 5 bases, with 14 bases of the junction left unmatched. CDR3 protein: CASSTRGGLGRDEQYF. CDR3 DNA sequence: TGTGCCAGCAGCACTCGTGGGGGACTAGGACGCGACGAGCAGTACTTC.

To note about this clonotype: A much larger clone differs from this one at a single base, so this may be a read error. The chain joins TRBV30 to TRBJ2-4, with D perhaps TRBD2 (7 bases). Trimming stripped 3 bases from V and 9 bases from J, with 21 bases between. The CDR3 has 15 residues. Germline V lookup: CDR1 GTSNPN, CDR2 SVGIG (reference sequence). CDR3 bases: TGTGCCTGGAGGAGCGGGACACGAGGGTTAGGCATTCAGTACTTC. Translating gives CAWRSGTRGLGIQYF.

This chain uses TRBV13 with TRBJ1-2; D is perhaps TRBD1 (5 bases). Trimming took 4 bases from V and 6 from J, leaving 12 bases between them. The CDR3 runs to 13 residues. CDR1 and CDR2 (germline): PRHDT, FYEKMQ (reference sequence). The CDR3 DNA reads TGTGCCAGCAGCTCAACCCGGGGGGATGGCTACACCTTC. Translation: CASSSTRGDGYTF. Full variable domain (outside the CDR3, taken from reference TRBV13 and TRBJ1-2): AAGVIQSPRHLIKEKRETATLKCYPIPRHDTVYWYQQGPGQDPQFLISFYEKMQSDKGSIPDRFSAQQFSDYHSELNMSSLELGDSALYFCASSSTRGDGYTFGSGTRLTVV.